One sample yielded the 26 T cell receptor beta chains listed below, sequenced in a study of cytomegalovirus exposure and HLA in healthy donors. The study ran its PCR with 60 Vbeta and 13 Jbeta primers. Method: immunoSEQ multiplex PCR; TCRdb's copy keeps in-frame clones and lacks some. The profile covers more than 95,000 clones, with 76% appearing a single time and more than 8% taken by the ten largest. Input material: PBMCs. Receptors originate from a middle-aged man in good health and CMV-seropositive.

The chain joins TRBV2 to TRBJ1-6; tentatively, D is TRBD1 (5 bases). Trimming stripped 9 bases from V and 5 bases from J, with 17 bases between. Germline V gene lookup returns CDR1 SNHLY and CDR2 FYNNEI. This CDR3 comprises 15 residues. The CDR3 bases are TGTGCCAGTCGTGGCAGGGTAACCGATAATTCACCCCTCCACTTT. This sequence encodes CASRGRVTDNSPLHF.

The rearrangement joins TRBV28 to TRBJ2-7, with D perhaps TRBD2 (6 bases). The V gene lost 6 bases and the J gene lost 2 bases, with 17 bases spanning the gap. The V gene's germline CDR1 is MDHEN and CDR2 SYDVKM. The CDR3 spans 15 residues. DNA of the CDR3: TGTGCCAGCAGCCCCCGGGACTTAGCCCCCTACGAGCAGTACTTC. Protein: CASSPRDLAPYEQYF.

The chain links TRBV27 to TRBJ2-2; TRBD1 is a possible D gene (6 bases). V gave up 5 bases and J gave up 5 bases, with 18 bases separating them. Looked up from germline, CDR1 is MNHEY and CDR2 is SMNVEV (reference sequence). This CDR3 is built from 16 residues. CDR3 bases: TGTGCCAGCAGTGCACCGTCAGGGGTCTTGACCGGGGAGCTGTTTTTT. Protein sequence: CASSAPSGVLTGELFF.

The V call is TRBV5-4, the J call TRBJ2-5; 7 bases match TRBD1. Germline V gives CDR1 SGHNT, CDR2 YYREEE (reference sequence). Trimming cost V 2 bases and J 3 bases; bases outside gene matches: 13. The CDR3 runs to 17 residues. CDR3 coding DNA: TGTGCCAGCAGCTTACGTAGATCAGGGGGTAACGAAGAGACCCAGTACTTC. Encoded protein: CASSLRRSGGNEETQYF. Full variable domain (missing parts from reference TRBV5-4 and TRBJ2-5): ETGVTQSPTHLIKTRGQQVTLRCSSQSGHNTVSWYQQALGQGPQFIFQYYREEENGRGNFPPRFSGLQFPNYSSELNVNALELDDSALYLCASSLRRSGGNEETQYFGPGTRLLVL.

V and J are TRBV11-3 and TRBJ2-5; maybe TRBD1 (6 bases). The CDR3 is made up of 16 amino acids. The ends were cut back, 5 bases at V and 1 base at J, with 17 bases in the middle. The germline gives CDR1 SGHNT, CDR2 YENEEA. The CDR3 DNA reads as TGTGCCAGCAGCCCCCAAGGGGGTCCAGCCCAAGAGACCCAGTACTTC. This encodes CASSPQGGPAQETQYF.

This chain joins TRBV19 and TRBJ2-2; 9 bases map to TRBD2. The V and J ends lost 5 bases and 8 bases, in that order; junction bases with no gene match: 12. Germline lookup yields CDR1 LNHDA and CDR2 SQIVND (reference sequence). The CDR3 sequence is 16 residues long. In nucleotides, the CDR3 is TGTGCCAGTAGTCCCGGAACTAGCGGGCACGGTGGGGAGCTGTTTTTT. Translation gives CASSPGTSGHGGELFF.

In the case of this clone: The same CDR3 is also encoded by other DNA sequences in this sample. The chain uses TRBV11-2 and TRBJ2-5, with TRBD2 matching over 9 bases. Germline CDR1 reads SGHAT; CDR2 reads FQNNGV. V was clipped by 1 base and J by 2 bases; unmatched bases: 2. The CDR3 is 15 amino acids. The CDR3 reads CASSLGTSEQETQYF. Here the CDR3 DNA reads TGTGCCAGCAGCTTAGGGACTAGCGAACAAGAGACCCAGTACTTC.

The chain combines TRBV14 with TRBJ2-1; 9 nucleotides align to TRBD2. The CDR3 totals 16 residues. V shed 7 bases and J 4 bases; nucleotides not matched to a gene: 11. CDR1 SGHDN and CDR2 FVKESK come from the germline V gene. The DNA for the CDR3 is TGTGCCAGCACTAGGGCGGGAGGGCCCGCGTACAATGAGCAGTTCTTC. This codes for CASTRAGGPAYNEQFF.

The CDR3 loop reads CASSRQGLYSYEQYF. CDR3 nucleotides: TGCGCCAGCAGCCGACAGGGCCTTTACTCCTACGAGCAGTACTTC. The chain combines TRBV4-1 with TRBJ2-5; 7 bases align to TRBD1. The J call may be mistaken, given a closer DNA end match to TRBJ2-7. This CDR3 is built from 15 residues. Per the germline V gene, CDR1 is MGHRA and CDR2 is YSYEKL.

With regard to this clone: The sample carries other DNA sequences with the same CDR3. This chain uses TRBV5-1 with TRBJ2-7, with TRBD2 matching over 8 bases. V lost 4 bases to trimming and J lost 4 bases; unmatched junction nucleotides: 7. CDR3 length equals 14 residues. CDR1 is SGHRS, CDR2 YFSETQ, per germline. In nucleotides, the CDR3 is TGCGCCAGCAGCCCGAGCGGGAGCGGTTACGAGCAGTACTTC. Its protein product is CASSPSGSGYEQYF.

The J gene is TRBJ1-1, the V gene TRBV30, with D maybe TRBD1 (5 bases). The CDR3 runs 13 residues. The V end was cut by 3 bases, the J end by 3 bases, with 11 bases between. The V gene's germline CDR1 is GTSNPN and CDR2 SVGIG (reference sequence). The CDR3 DNA follows: TGTGCCTGGAGCGACAGTCAAGACACTGAAGCTTTCTTT. Protein: CAWSDSQDTEAFF. The complete variable domain, with remaining parts taken from reference TRBV30 and TRBJ1-1, reads SQTIHQWPATLVQPVGSPLSLECTVEGTSNPNLYWYRQAAGRGLQLLFYSVGIGQISSEVPQNLSASRPQDRQFILSSKKLLLSDSGFYLCAWSDSQDTEAFFGQGTRLTVV.

J is TRBJ2-1 and V is TRBV7-9; 10 bases line up with TRBD1. Unmatched junction bases numbered 6, after V lost 5 bases and J lost 5 bases. Germline CDR1 and CDR2: SEHNR and FQNEAQ (reference sequence). This CDR3 is 15 amino acids long. The CDR3 loop reads CASSMTGGGHNEQFF. The CDR3 DNA reads TGTGCCAGCAGCATGACAGGGGGCGGCCACAATGAGCAGTTCTTC.

V gene TRBV29-1 combines with J gene TRBJ1-1, with a possible D match to TRBD1 (5 bases). The CDR3 is 12 amino acids. Germline CDR1 is SQVTM and CDR2 is ANQGSEA. The V gene lost 7 bases and the J gene lost 1 base, with 10 bases spanning the gap. The CDR3 nucleotides read TGCAGCGCTACAAGGGGGAACACTGAAGCTTTCTTT. It is translated as CSATRGNTEAFF.

V and J are TRBV7-8 and TRBJ2-1; 7 bases are a match to TRBD2. Germline CDR1 is SGHVS and CDR2 is FQNEAQ. The CDR3 runs to 15 residues. J lost 10 bases, V lost 5 bases, and 14 bases had no gene match. In DNA form, the CDR3 reads TGTGCCAGCAGCCTGGTACCCGGACTAGGTTGGGAGCAGTTCTTC. The encoded protein is CASSLVPGLGWEQFF. Complete variable domain (other parts from reference TRBV7-8 and TRBJ2-1): GAGVSQSPRYKVAKRGQDVALRCDPISGHVSLFWYQQALGQGPEFLTYFQNEAQLDKSGLPSDRFFAERPEGSVSTLKIQRTQQEDSAVYLCASSLVPGLGWEQFFGPGTRLTVL.

In this sample, this clone turned up once. The rearrangement joins TRBV15 to TRBJ2-1, with D possibly being TRBD2 (7 bases). CDR1 and CDR2 from the germline V gene are LNHNV and YYDKDF (reference sequence). The CDR3 spans 14 residues. Trimming cost V 0 bases and J 7 bases, with 10 bases left between them. The CDR3 spells CATSREGGGNEQFF. The CDR3 DNA reads as TGTGCCACCAGCAGAGAGGGAGGGGGGAATGAGCAGTTCTTC.

On this clone itself: The sample contains more than one DNA sequence encoding this CDR3. The chain has TRBV9 and TRBJ2-7, with TRBD1 identical over 8 bases. Germline loops: CDR1 SGDLS, CDR2 YYNGEE. The CDR3 runs to 15 residues. V dropped 4 bases and J dropped 2; count of bases not matched to a gene: 8. The CDR3 region is CASSPRQGPAYEQYF. The DNA for the CDR3 is TGTGCCAGCAGCCCCCGACAGGGGCCCGCCTACGAGCAGTACTTC.

This chain links TRBV4-3 with TRBJ2-5; TRBD1 aligns across 11 bases. V lost 4 bases, J lost 3 bases, and 4 bases stayed unmatched. The CDR3 runs to 15 residues. Looked up from germline, CDR1 is LGHNA and CDR2 is YSLEER. The CDR3 sequence is CASSRGTGGKETQYF. CDR3 nucleotide sequence: TGCGCCAGCAGCCGAGGGACAGGGGGTAAAGAGACCCAGTACTTC.

This chain uses TRBV30 with TRBJ2-4; D gene unclear. Trimming removed 0 bases from V and 6 bases from J, with 12 bases in between. The germline gives CDR1 GTSNPN, CDR2 SVGIG (reference sequence). CDR3 length: 14 amino acids. The CDR3 region is CAWSVSDTLNIQYF. CDR3 DNA sequence: TGTGCCTGGAGTGTATCAGACACCTTAAACATTCAGTACTTC.

The J gene is TRBJ1-3, the V gene TRBV14; D unclear. Germline V gives CDR1 SGHDN, CDR2 FVKESK. The germline V and J ends were trimmed by 0 bases and 0 bases, with 9 bases remaining between them. This CDR3 has 16 amino acids. CDR3 sequence (DNA): TGTGCCAGCAGCCAAGATATAGTACCCTCTGGAAACACCATATATTTT. Protein product: CASSQDIVPSGNTIYF.

This clone was seen a few times. The rearrangement links TRBV6-1 to TRBJ2-1; 9 positions match TRBD2. This CDR3 contains 14 residues. Germline V gene lookup returns CDR1 MNHNS and CDR2 SASEGT. J was trimmed by 5 bases and V by 3 bases; bases with no gene match: 2. The CDR3 spells CASSEAGGHNEQFF. In DNA, the CDR3 is TGTGCCAGCAGTGAGGCGGGAGGGCACAATGAGCAGTTCTTC.

This rearrangement joins TRBV4-1 to TRBJ1-3; 7 bases align to TRBD1. The CDR3 spans 17 residues. From germline, CDR1 is MGHRA and CDR2 YSYEKL. V gave up 1 base and J gave up 6 bases; unmatched junction bases: 12. Here the CDR3 reads CASSQGGTAPSVNTIYF. CDR3 DNA sequence: TGCGCCAGCAGCCAAGGCGGGACAGCTCCCTCGGTAAACACCATATATTTT.

The chain couples TRBV19 to TRBJ2-3; perhaps TRBD1 as D (6 bases). V lost 2 bases to trimming and J lost 3 bases, with 9 bases between them. CDR1 and CDR2 from the germline V gene are LNHDA and SQIVND (reference sequence). CDR3 length: 14 amino acids. CDR3 bases: TGTGCCAGTAGTATATTGGGGGCTACAGATACGCAGTATTTT. Translating gives CASSILGATDTQYF.

The chain recombines TRBV4-1 with TRBJ2-3; TRBD2 aligns across 10 bases. Trimming took 0 bases from V and 6 from J; bases not matched to a gene: 6. The CDR3 extends over 16 amino acids. Germline CDR1 is MGHRA and CDR2 is YSYEKL. The CDR3: CASSQDQRGGRDTQYF. The CDR3, as DNA: TGCGCCAGCAGCCAAGATCAGCGGGGGGGCCGGGATACGCAGTATTTT.

The gene calls are TRBV30 and TRBJ2-3, with 10 bases aligning to TRBD2. Germline loops: CDR1 GTSNPN, CDR2 SVGIG (reference sequence). After removal of 0 bases from V and 0 bases from J, the junction contained 9 bases not matched to a gene. This CDR3 region has 18 residues. The CDR3: CAWSVRASGRRSTDTQYF. The DNA of the CDR3 is TGTGCCTGGAGTGTACGGGCTAGCGGGAGAAGAAGCACAGATACGCAGTATTTT.

This chain joins TRBV27 and TRBJ1-5, with D uncertain. The V and J ends lost 2 bases and 5 bases respectively, with 13 bases between them. Germline CDR1 reads MNHEY; CDR2 reads SMNVEV (reference sequence). The CDR3 loop spans 15 amino acids. CDR3 in DNA: TGTGCCAGCAGTTTAAACGGGATCCGGCATCAGCCCCAGCATTTT. This gives the protein CASSLNGIRHQPQHF.

This clone appeared a single time. The V gene is TRBV14, the J gene TRBJ2-2; TRBD2 matches 10 bases. The CDR3 has 16 amino acids. CDR1 SGHDN and CDR2 FVKESK come from the germline V gene. V lost 3 bases, J lost 5 bases, and 6 bases stayed unmatched. CDR3 sequence reads: CASSHGLAEITGELFF. The CDR3 nucleotides are TGTGCCAGCAGCCATGGACTAGCGGAGATTACCGGGGAGCTGTTTTTT.